This T cell receptor (beta chain) emerged from a study of cytomegalovirus exposure and HLA in healthy donors. The PCR was carried out with 60 Vbeta primers and 13 Jbeta primers. Repertoires were generated with immunoSEQ multiplex PCR, while TCRdb's copy carries only in-frame clones and drops some. The repertoire holds about 180,000 clones, with roughly 82% as singletons. The CDR3 is 13 residues long. The germline V gene has CDR1 GTSNPN and CDR2 SVGIG (reference sequence). With 1 base removed from V and 2 bases from J, the gap between germline ends came to 7 bases. The clonotype comes from a man aged 35 to 55 in good health and CMV-seronegative. The chain links TRBV30 to TRBJ2-3, with D possibly matching TRBD1 (5 bases). Sequences were obtained from PBMCs. The CDR3 DNA reads as TGTGCCTGGAGTGGACAGATCACAGATACGCAGTATTTT. This sequence encodes CAWSGQITDTQYF.